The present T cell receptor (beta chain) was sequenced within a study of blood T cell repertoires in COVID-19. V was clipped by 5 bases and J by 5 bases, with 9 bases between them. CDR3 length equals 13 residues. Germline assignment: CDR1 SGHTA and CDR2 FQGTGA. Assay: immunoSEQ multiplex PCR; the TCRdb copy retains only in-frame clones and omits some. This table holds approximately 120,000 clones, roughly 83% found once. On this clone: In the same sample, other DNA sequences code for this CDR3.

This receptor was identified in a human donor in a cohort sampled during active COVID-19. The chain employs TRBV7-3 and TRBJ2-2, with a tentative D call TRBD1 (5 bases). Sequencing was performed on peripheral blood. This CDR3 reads CASSQGGTGELFF. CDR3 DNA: TGTGCCAGCAGCCAGGGTGGGACCGGGGAGCTGTTTTTT.